The 3 T cell receptor beta chains below all came from one sample that was sequenced in a study of CD8+ T cells in alopecia areata. Collected material from alopecia areata patients comprised lesional scalp punch biopsies and peripheral blood. RNA extraction was followed by reverse transcription into cDNA, which acted as the sequencing template. Clones were sequenced by immunoSEQ multiplex PCR, and TCRdb holds only the in-frame ones, with some missing. Here the sample spans over 10,000 clones, 60% being singletons. The sequencing sample was made of skin. The receptors shown here come from a human donor with alopecia areata.

The sample holds a few counts of this clone. The chain uses TRBV7-2 and TRBJ2-1; 10 positions agree with TRBD2. V was clipped by 5 bases and J by 4 bases; unmatched bases: 5. This CDR3 spans 15 amino acids. The germline CDR1 and CDR2 sequences are SGHTA and FQGNSA. CDR3 in DNA: TGTGCCAGCAGCCTTACTAGCGGGGCATACAATGAGCAGTTCTTC. Protein sequence: CASSLTSGAYNEQFF.

V gene TRBV28 combines with J gene TRBJ1-3; maybe TRBD1 (6 bases). This CDR3 region has 14 residues. Germline V gene sequence: CDR1 MDHEN, CDR2 SYDVKM. The V gene lost 6 bases and the J gene lost 13 bases, with 22 bases spanning the gap. In DNA form, the CDR3 reads TGTGCCAGCAGCCCACCCTCCCCGCGGACAGCGATATATTTT. This gives the protein CASSPPSPRTAIYF.

This clone occurred a few times. The chain employs TRBV9 and TRBJ2-7; TRBD2 aligns across 13 bases. The CDR3 consists of 19 residues. The junction had 17 bases not matched to a gene; V was cut back by 3 bases and J by 5 bases. Germline V gene data show CDR1 as SGDLS and CDR2 as YYNGEE. DNA of the CDR3: TGTGCCAGCAGCGCGAACCATCTCACTAGCGGGAGGGCCAATAACGAGCAGTACTTC. As protein: CASSANHLTSGRANNEQYF.